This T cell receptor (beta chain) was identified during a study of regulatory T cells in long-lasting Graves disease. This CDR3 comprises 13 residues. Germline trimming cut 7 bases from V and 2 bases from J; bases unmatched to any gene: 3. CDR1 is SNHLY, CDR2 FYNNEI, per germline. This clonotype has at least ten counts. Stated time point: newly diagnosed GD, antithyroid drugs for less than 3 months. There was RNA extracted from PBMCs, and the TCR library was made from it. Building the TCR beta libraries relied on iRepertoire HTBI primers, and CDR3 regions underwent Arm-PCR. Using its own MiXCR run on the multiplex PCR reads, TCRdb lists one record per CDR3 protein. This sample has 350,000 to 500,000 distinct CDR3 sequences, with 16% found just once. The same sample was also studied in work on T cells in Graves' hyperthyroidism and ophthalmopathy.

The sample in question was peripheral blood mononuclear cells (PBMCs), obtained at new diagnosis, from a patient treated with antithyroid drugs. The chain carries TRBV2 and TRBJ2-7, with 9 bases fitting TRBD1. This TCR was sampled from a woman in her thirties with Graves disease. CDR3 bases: TGTGCCAGCAAGAGGGACAGGGCCTACGAGCAGTACTTC. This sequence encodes CASKRDRAYEQYF.